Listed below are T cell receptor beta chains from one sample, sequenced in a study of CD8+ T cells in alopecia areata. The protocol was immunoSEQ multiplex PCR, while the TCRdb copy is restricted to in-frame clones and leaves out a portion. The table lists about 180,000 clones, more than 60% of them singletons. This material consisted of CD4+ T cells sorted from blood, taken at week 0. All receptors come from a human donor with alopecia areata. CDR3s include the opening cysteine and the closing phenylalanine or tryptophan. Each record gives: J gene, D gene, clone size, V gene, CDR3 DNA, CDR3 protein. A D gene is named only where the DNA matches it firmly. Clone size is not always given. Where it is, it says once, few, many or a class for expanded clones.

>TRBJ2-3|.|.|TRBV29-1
TGCAGCCTTGTGTCGGCAACTAGCACAGATACGCAGTATTTT
CSLVSATSTDTQYF
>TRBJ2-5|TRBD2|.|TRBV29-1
TGCAGCGTTACCCCGGGGGGGCAGACCCAGTACTTC
CSVTPGGQTQYF
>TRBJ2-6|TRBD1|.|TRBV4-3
TGCGCCAGCAGCCAAGAGGCAGGGGGTACTGGGGCCAACGTCCTGACTTTC
CASSQEAGGTGANVLTF
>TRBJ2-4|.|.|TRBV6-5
TGTGCCAGCAGTTCAAACGCTGTCATTCAGTACTTC
CASSSNAVIQYF
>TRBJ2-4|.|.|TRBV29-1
TGCAGCGTTGATTTCAAAAACATTCAGTACTTC
CSVDFKNIQYF
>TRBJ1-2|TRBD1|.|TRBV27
TGTGCCAGCAGCCGAGGGACAGGGGGCGCTTCTAACTATGGCTACACCTTC
CASSRGTGGASNYGYTF
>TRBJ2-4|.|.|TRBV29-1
TGCAGCGTTCTTGGGCCTCTAGCCAAAAACATTCAGTACTTC
CSVLGPLAKNIQYF
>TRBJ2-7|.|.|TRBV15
TGTGCCACCAGCAGACCCTACCGAGAGCAGTACTTC
CATSRPYREQYF
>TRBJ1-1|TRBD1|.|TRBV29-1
TGCAGCGTTCAGGGACAGGGAGTTTCGAACACTGAAGCTTTCTTT
CSVQGQGVSNTEAFF
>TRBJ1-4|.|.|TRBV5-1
TGCGCCAGCAGCTTGGAAGCGACGGGGGAAAAACTGTTTTTT
CASSLEATGEKLFF
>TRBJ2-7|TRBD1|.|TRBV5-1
TGCGCCAGCAGCATCGGACAGGGGGCAAGCGAGCAGTACTTC
CASSIGQGASEQYF
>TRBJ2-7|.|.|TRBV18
TGTGCCAGCTCACCAAACGGACACGAGCAGTACTTC
CASSPNGHEQYF
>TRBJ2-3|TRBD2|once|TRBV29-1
TGCAGCGTTGAAGATCGATTAGCGGGGCAGACAGATACGCAGTATTTT
CSVEDRLAGQTDTQYF
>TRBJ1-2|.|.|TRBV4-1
TGCGCCAGCAGCCAAGAGGGGATTGCTAACTATGGCTACACCTTC
CASSQEGIANYGYTF
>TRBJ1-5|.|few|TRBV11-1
TGTGCCAGCAGCTCCCCGAGGGTGGGGCTAGCTAGCAATCAGCCCCAGCATTTT
CASSSPRVGLASNQPQHF
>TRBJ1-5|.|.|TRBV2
TGTGCCAGCAGTGCATACCGAGATCAGCCCCAGCATTTT
CASSAYRDQPQHF
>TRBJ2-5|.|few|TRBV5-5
TGTGCCAGCAGCTTGGTCCTAGATGTGGAGACCCAGTACTTC
CASSLVLDVETQYF
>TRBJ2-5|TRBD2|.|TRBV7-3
TGTGCCAGCAGCTCGTCTAGCGGGCAAGAGACCCAGTACTTC
CASSSSSGQETQYF
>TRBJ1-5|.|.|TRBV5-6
TGTGCCAGCAGCTCTAACACCCGCTCTCAGCCCCAGCATTTT
CASSSNTRSQPQHF
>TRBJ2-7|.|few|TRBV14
TGTGCCAGCAGCAACCGGGACTTCTCCTACGAGCAGTACTTC
CASSNRDFSYEQYF
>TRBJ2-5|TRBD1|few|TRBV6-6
TGTGCCACCACAGCCGGGACAGGGAGGCTCCAAGAGACCCAGTACTTC
CATTAGTGRLQETQYF
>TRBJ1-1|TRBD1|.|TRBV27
TGTGCCAGCAGTATACCGGGACAGGGAAAGGACACTGAAGCTTTCTTT
CASSIPGQGKDTEAFF
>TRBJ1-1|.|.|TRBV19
TGTGCCAGTCAGAGAGAGGGTAACACTGAAGCTTTCTTT
CASQREGNTEAFF
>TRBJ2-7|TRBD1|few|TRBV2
TGTGCCAGCAGTAGGGACAGGGTGGAGGAGCAGTACTTC
CASSRDRVEEQYF
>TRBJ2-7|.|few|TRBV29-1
TGCAGCGTTGCCTCGGGAGTTCAGGTCTACGAGCAGTACTTC
CSVASGVQVYEQYF
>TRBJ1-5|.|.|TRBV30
TGTGCCTGGAGTGGGGACGGATTCAATCAGCCCCAGCATTTT
CAWSGDGFNQPQHF
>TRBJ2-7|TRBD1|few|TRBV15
TGTGCCACCAGCGGCCTAGGGACAGGACCACGAATCACCTACTTC
CATSGLGTGPRITYF
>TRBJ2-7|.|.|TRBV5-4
TGTGCCAGCAGTTTTGGGACCGCCTCCTACGAGCAGTACTTC
CASSFGTASYEQYF
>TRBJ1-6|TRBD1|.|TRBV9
TGTGCCAGCAGCGTAGACTCCGGGACAGGGGATTCACCCCTCCACTTT
CASSVDSGTGDSPLHF
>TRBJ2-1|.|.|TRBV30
TGTGCCTGGCATTCGATGGGTGAGCAGTTCTTC
CAWHSMGEQFF
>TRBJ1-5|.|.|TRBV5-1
TGCGCCAGCAGCCCCCGAGGGGGGCCTCAGCCCCAGCATTTT
CASSPRGGPQPQHF
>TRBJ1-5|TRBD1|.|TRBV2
TGTGCCAGCACCGGACAGGTCAATCAGCCCCAGCATTTT
CASTGQVNQPQHF
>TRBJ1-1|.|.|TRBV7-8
TGTGCCAGCAGCCCCCGGCGGGCAGGGCTCGGGAACACTGAAGCTTTCTTT
CASSPRRAGLGNTEAFF
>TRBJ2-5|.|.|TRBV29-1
TGCAGCGTTCGGGGGCAGTACCAAGAGACCCAGTACTTC
CSVRGQYQETQYF
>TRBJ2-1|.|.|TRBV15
TGTGCCACCAGCAGTGCAAGCGGGGACAACCACAATGAGCAGTTCTTC
CATSSASGDNHNEQFF
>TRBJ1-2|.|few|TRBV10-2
TGCGCCAGCAGTGAGAGGACAGACTATGGCTACACCTTC
CASSERTDYGYTF
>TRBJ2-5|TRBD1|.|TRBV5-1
TGCGCCAGCAGCATCGACAGGGGATCCGAGACCCAGTACTTC
CASSIDRGSETQYF
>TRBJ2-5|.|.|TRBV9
TGTGCCAGCAGCGTAGCTCTCCTAGGAGAGACCCAGTACTTC
CASSVALLGETQYF
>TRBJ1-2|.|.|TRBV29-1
TGCAGCGTTGAGAGAGACTATGGCTACACCTTC
CSVERDYGYTF
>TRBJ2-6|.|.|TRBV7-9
TGTGCCAGCAGCTTAGCTACAGATACTAGGGCCAACGTCCTGACTTTC
CASSLATDTRANVLTF
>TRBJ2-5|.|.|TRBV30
TGTGCCTGGAGTCCAAAAGAGACCCAGTACTTC
CAWSPKETQYF
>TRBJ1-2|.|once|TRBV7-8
TGTGCCAGCAGCTTAGATGGGAACAGGGTGCGCGGCTACACCTTC
CASSLDGNRVRGYTF
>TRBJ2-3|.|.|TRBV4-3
TGCGCCAGCAGCCAAGAGCTCGGGACTGTCACAGATACGCAGTATTTT
CASSQELGTVTDTQYF
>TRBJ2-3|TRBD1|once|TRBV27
TGTGCCAGCAGCAGGGGGCAGATTCTCACAGATACGCAGTATTTT
CASSRGQILTDTQYF
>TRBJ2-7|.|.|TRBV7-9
TGTGCCAGCAGCTTGGGGGCAGGGAACGAGCAGTACTTC
CASSLGAGNEQYF
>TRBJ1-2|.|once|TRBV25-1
TGTGCCAGCAGTGAAGGGTCCCGGGTGGGCGGCTACACCTTC
CASSEGSRVGGYTF
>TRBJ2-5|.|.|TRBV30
TGTGCCTGGAGTGCGTGGGGGATAGTAGAGACCCAGTACTTC
CAWSAWGIVETQYF
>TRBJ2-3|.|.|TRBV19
TGTGCCAGTAGTATTAGCTATACGCAGTATTTT
CASSISYTQYF
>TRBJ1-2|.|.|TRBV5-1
TGCGCCAGCAGCTTGGGTGAGAAGGATGGCTACACCTTC
CASSLGEKDGYTF
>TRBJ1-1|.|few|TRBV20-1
TGCAGTGCCCGGGGCACTGAAGCTTTCTTT
CSARGTEAFF
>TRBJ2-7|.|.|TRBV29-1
TGCAGCGTCGGGGGACAACACGAGCAGTACTTC
CSVGGQHEQYF
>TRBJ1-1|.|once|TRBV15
TGTGCCACCAGCACCGAATGGGACATAAAACCGAACACTGAAGCTTTCTTT
CATSTEWDIKPNTEAFF
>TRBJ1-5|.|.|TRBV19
TGTGCCTGCCGAGATGGGGTTAGCAATCAGCCCCAGCATTTT
CACRDGVSNQPQHF
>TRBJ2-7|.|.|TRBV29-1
TGCAGCGTCAGGGTTCGCCACGAGCAGTACTTC
CSVRVRHEQYF
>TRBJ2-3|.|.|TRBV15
TGTGCCACCAGCAGAGCTTGGGGGCGACAAGATACGCAGTATTTT
CATSRAWGRQDTQYF
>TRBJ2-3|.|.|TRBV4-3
TGCGCCAGGAAGTCAGGGATACTCACAGATACGCAGTATTTT
CARKSGILTDTQYF
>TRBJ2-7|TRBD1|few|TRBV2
TGTGCCAGCAGTGGGACAGGGGGCCGAGAGCAGTACTTC
CASSGTGGREQYF